The 24 T cell receptor beta chains reported below all come from one sample, sequenced in a study of T cells in Graves' hyperthyroidism and ophthalmopathy. RNA transcripts were the template for amplifying TCR beta CDR3 regions. An initial round of RT-PCR targeting the TCR CDR3 relied on the HTBI primer set. Each CDR3 protein gets one entry after TCRdb re-called the multiplex PCR reads with MiXCR. Found here are roughly 500,000 distinct CDR3 sequences, just over 45% of them singletons; the top ten hold roughly 20%. The sequenced sample consisted of peripheral blood or thyroid tissue (not recorded which). Every receptor here comes from an adult woman with Graves' disease, either hyperthyroidism or ophthalmopathy (not recorded which).

This clonotype was seen at least ten times. This chain links TRBV7-8 with TRBJ1-4; 9 bases align to TRBD1. After removal of 6 bases from V and 8 bases from J, the junction contained 7 bases not matched to a gene. This CDR3 region has 14 residues. CDR1 SGHVS and CDR2 FQNEAQ come from the germline V gene. This chain's CDR3 is CASRRDRAGEKLFF. CDR3 DNA: TGTGCCAGCAGGCGGGACAGGGCAGGGGAAAAACTGTTTTTT.

V gene TRBV29-1 combines with J gene TRBJ1-2, with D possibly matching TRBD1 (5 bases). Trimming cost V 2 bases and J 4 bases, with 8 bases left between them. Germline V CDR1 and CDR2: SQVTM, ANQGSEA. The CDR3 is made up of 12 amino acids. CDR3 in amino acids: CSVESTGYGYTF. The CDR3 DNA sequence: TGCAGCGTTGAAAGTACAGGCTATGGCTACACCTTC.

As for this clonotype: One end of the junction varies from germline; a read error may be responsible. The chain links TRBV12-3 or TRBV12-4 to TRBJ2-6; 7 nucleotides match TRBD1. This CDR3 comprises 13 residues. The CDR3 loop reads CASTKGGKNTEAF. In DNA form, the CDR3 reads TGTGCCAGCACTAAAGGGGGCAAGAACACTGAAGCTTTC.

The sample holds many counts of this clonotype. The genes are TRBV12-3 or TRBV12-4 and TRBJ1-5; D ambiguous. The CDR3 consists of 15 residues. The V gene lost 4 bases and the J gene lost 0 bases, with 10 bases spanning the gap. The CDR3 DNA sequence: TGTGCCAGCAGTTCATTCGACGTTAGCAATCAGCCCCAGCATTTT. This sequence encodes CASSSFDVSNQPQHF.

J is TRBJ2-6 and V is TRBV24-1; 8 bases match TRBD2. The V gene's germline CDR1 is KGHDR and CDR2 SFDVKD. The CDR3 runs 16 residues. The ends lost 3 bases at V and 2 bases at J; junction bases unmatched: 2. In DNA, the CDR3 is TGTGCCACCAGTGATACGGGGGGGGCTGGGGCCAACGTCCTGACTTTC. This sequence encodes CATSDTGGAGANVLTF.

The rearrangement uses TRBV5-1 and TRBJ2-1; unclear D gene. The CDR3 sequence is 14 residues long. Looked up from germline, CDR1 is SGHRS and CDR2 is YFSETQ. V dropped 0 bases and J dropped 7 bases, with 11 bases sitting between them. In DNA form, the CDR3 reads TGCGCCAGCAGCTTGGAGGACGCCCGAAATGAGCAGTTCTTC. Protein sequence: CASSLEDARNEQFF.

As regards this clonotype: Germline is not matched at one junction end, which may reflect a read error. This chain uses TRBV7-9 with TRBJ1-3, with D unresolved. The CDR3 extends over 12 amino acids. Germline values: CDR1 SEHNR, CDR2 FQNEAQ (reference sequence). CDR3 residues: CASSKPGNAIYF. The CDR3, as DNA: TGTGCCAGCAGCAAGCCGGGAAACGCCATATATTTT.

This clonotype was seen many times. The genes are TRBV4-2 and TRBJ1-2, with D possibly being TRBD1 (5 bases). This CDR3 is built from 12 residues. Germline V lookup: CDR1 LGHNA, CDR2 YNFKEQ. The germline V and J ends were trimmed by 8 bases and 7 bases, with 14 bases remaining between them. CDR3 nucleotide sequence: TGTGCCAGCTTCGGTGGGGCGCTTGGCTACACCTTC. Its translation: CASFGGALGYTF.

Comment on this clonotype: A read error may produce the germline difference seen at one junction end. The chain employs TRBV7-2 and TRBJ1-5; tentatively, D is TRBD1 (6 bases). The CDR3 is 13 residues long. Per germline, CDR1 SGHTA and CDR2 FQGNSA. This CDR3 reads CASSFGGRPPQHF. The CDR3, as DNA: TGCGCCAGCAGCTTCGGGGGCCGGCCGCCCCAGCATTTT.

In this sample, this clonotype turned up many times. J is TRBJ2-5 and V is TRBV19, with D perhaps assigned TRBD1 or TRBD2 (5 bases each). This CDR3 has 17 amino acids. V was cut by 5 bases and J by 5 bases, with 24 bases left in between. The germline gives CDR1 LNHDA, CDR2 SQIVND (reference sequence). For the CDR3, the DNA is TGTGCCAGTAGTGCCGACTTTGGGGGAGCCACGAGCGAGACCCAGTACTTC. It codes for CASSADFGGATSETQYF.

V usage is TRBV29-1 and J usage is TRBJ1-2; 7 bases fit TRBD1. The CDR3 extends over 12 amino acids. Looked up from germline, CDR1 is SQVTM and CDR2 is ANQGSEA. The junction had 2 bases not matched to a gene; V was cut back by 4 bases and J by 3 bases. Here the CDR3 DNA reads TGCAGCGTTGGTGACAGGGACTATGGCTACACCTTC. This sequence encodes CSVGDRDYGYTF.

In DNA form, the CDR3 reads TGCAGTGACGCAGGGGACAGCCTTAATTCACCCCTCCACTTT. This translates into CSDAGDSLNSPLHF. J is TRBJ1-6 and V is TRBV20-1, with 7 bases matching TRBD1. Germline V gives CDR1 DFQATT, CDR2 SNEGSKA (reference sequence). CDR3 size: 14 residues. V shed 7 bases and J 6 bases; nucleotides not matched to a gene: 9.

This clonotype was seen at least ten times. The chain employs TRBV5-8 and TRBJ1-2, with TRBD1 identical over 8 bases. The CDR3 contains 16 residues. CDR1 and CDR2 (germline): SGHTS, YDEGEE. V lost 4 bases, J lost 4 bases, and 12 bases stayed unmatched. This chain's CDR3 is CASSLDREYYGYGYTF. Written as DNA, the CDR3 is TGTGCCAGCAGCCTGGACAGGGAGTATTATGGCTATGGCTACACCTTC.

In its sample, this clonotype was seen many times. This rearrangement joins TRBV29-1 to TRBJ2-2, with D uncertain. V lost 4 bases and J 5 bases, leaving 5 bases between the germline ends. Germline CDR1 SQVTM, CDR2 ANQGSEA. The CDR3 runs to 11 residues. In DNA form, the CDR3 reads TGCAGCGTTGCAAAAACCGGGGAGCTGTTTTTT. Encoded protein: CSVAKTGELFF.

This clonotype was recorded many times. This chain links TRBV20-1 with TRBJ2-7, with TRBD2 matching 8 bases. CDR1 is DFQATT and CDR2 is SNEGSKA in the germline V gene (reference sequence). The V segment lost 1 base and the J segment 3 bases; nucleotides outside the gene matches: 5. This CDR3 comprises 14 residues. The CDR3, as DNA: TGCAGTGCTAGAGGGAGACTAGCGTTCTACGAGCAGTACTTC. It is translated as CSARGRLAFYEQYF.

This clonotype was seen at least ten times. The rearrangement links TRBV4-1 to TRBJ1-2; a possible D gene is TRBD1 (5 bases). The V gene lost 5 bases and the J gene lost 4 bases, with 17 bases spanning the gap. The CDR3 has 15 residues. Germline CDR1 and CDR2: MGHRA and YSYEKL. The CDR3 DNA is TGCGCCAGCAGCTCACCCCGGGGGTTTCTCTATGGCTACACCTTC. Amino acids: CASSSPRGFLYGYTF.

J is TRBJ1-6 and V is TRBV10-3, with 7 nucleotides matching TRBD1. Germline V gives CDR1 ENHRY, CDR2 SYGVKD. With V trimmed by 8 bases and J by 6 bases, 10 bases remained unmatched. The CDR3 has 15 residues. In DNA form, the CDR3 reads TGTGCCATCGCCGTGGCAGGGGGAAGTAATTCACCCCTCCACTTT. Amino acid sequence: CAIAVAGGSNSPLHF.

The J gene is TRBJ2-5, the V gene TRBV10-3; D may be TRBD2 (6 bases). Germline values: CDR1 ENHRY, CDR2 SYGVKD. V dropped 3 bases and J dropped 4 bases, with 15 bases sitting between them. The CDR3 totals 15 residues. The CDR3 here is CAISDQSTSRETQYF. The CDR3 nucleotides are TGTGCCATCAGTGACCAGTCAACTAGCAGAGAGACCCAGTACTTC.

This clonotype is a singleton in its sample. This chain uses TRBV6-1 with TRBJ2-7; 9 nucleotides agree with TRBD1. Per the germline V gene, CDR1 is MNHNS and CDR2 is SASEGT. CDR3 size: 15 residues. V lost 5 bases and J lost 0; bases outside the gene matches: 5. The CDR3 reads CASSYGTGSSYEQYF. Written as DNA, the CDR3 is TGTGCCAGCAGTTACGGGACAGGGAGCTCCTACGAGCAGTACTTC.

This clonotype was recorded only once. V is TRBV25-1 and J is TRBJ1-1; D is unresolved. V lost 6 bases to trimming and J lost 1 base, with 12 bases between them. CDR1 MGHDK and CDR2 SYGVNS come from the germline V gene. The CDR3 covers 14 residues. This CDR3 reads CASRAFGRNTEAFF. The DNA of the CDR3 is TGTGCCAGCAGGGCGTTCGGTAGGAACACTGAAGCTTTCTTT. The whole variable domain, filled in from reference TRBV25-1 and TRBJ1-1, reads EADIYQTPRYLVIGTGKKITLECSQTMGHDKMYWYQQDPGMELHLIHYSYGVNSTEKGDLSSESTVSRIRTEHFPLTLESARPSHTSQYLCASRAFGRNTEAFFGQGTRLTVV.

The chain is built from TRBV7-2 and TRBJ2-7; D ambiguous. The CDR3 runs 14 residues. Trimming removed 1 base from V and 2 bases from J, with 9 bases in between. Germline CDR1 is SGHTA and CDR2 is FQGNSA. The CDR3, as DNA: TGTGCCAGCAGCTTAGAGGTTTGGACCTACGAGCAGTACTTC. This gives the protein CASSLEVWTYEQYF.

This clonotype was seen more than once but under ten times. The chain uses TRBV19 and TRBJ2-7; D may be TRBD2 (5 bases). There are 15 residues in the CDR3. CDR1 and CDR2 from the germline V gene are LNHDA and SQIVND (reference sequence). The V gene lost 4 bases and the J gene lost 3 bases, with 16 bases spanning the gap. Written as DNA, the CDR3 is TGTGCCAGTAGTAAAATAAAAGGACGGGACTACGAGCAGTACTTC. Amino acids: CASSKIKGRDYEQYF.

This clonotype was seen repeatedly, ten times or more. CDR3 bases: TGTGCCAGCTACGCAGGCAGGGATGGCTACACCTTC. Its translation: CASYAGRDGYTF. The chain has TRBV27 and TRBJ1-2; D may be TRBD1 (5 bases). The CDR3 runs 12 residues. Trimming took off 8 bases at V and 6 bases at J, with 13 bases between the two ends. Looked up from germline, CDR1 is MNHEY and CDR2 is SMNVEV (reference sequence).

Note on this clonotype: Possible read error: a much larger clone is one base away. V is TRBV10-3 and J is TRBJ1-2; unclear D gene. The CDR3 spans 14 residues. V was cut by 2 bases and J by 2 bases, with 9 bases left in between. Germline assignment: CDR1 ENHRY and CDR2 SYGVKD. The DNA of the CDR3 is TGTGCCATCAGTGAGGGACGGCAAAACTATGGCTACACCTTC. Encoded protein: CAISEGRQNYGYTF.